The clone carrying this T cell receptor beta chain was recorded only once. The CDR3 extends over 16 amino acids. The data belong to a study of control samples from healthy donors and cancer patients. Clones were sequenced by immunoSEQ multiplex PCR, and TCRdb holds only the in-frame ones, with some missing. The data hold 130,000 to 150,000 clones, with 91% observed a single time. The chain has TRBV21-1 and TRBJ1-2; TRBD1 reflects the table's D call only, with no check against the DNA. TRBV21-1 is marked as a pseudogene. Sequenced input: blood. The sequence derives from a man under 40 in good health. CDR3 sequence reads: CASSLPRTGRPYGYTF. CDR3 nucleotides: TGTGCCAGCAGCCTGCCCCGGACAGGGAGACCCTATGGCTACACCTTC.